These 28 T cell receptor beta chains originate from one sample sequenced in a study of breast tumors, draining lymph nodes, adjacent tissues. Samples came from axillary lymph nodes draining the breast cancer. MiXCR, run by TCRdb on the multiplex PCR reads, gives a single entry per CDR3 protein. The sample shows some 230,000 distinct CDR3 sequences, less than 45% of them seen only once. Source material: axillary lymph node tissue. These receptors were collected from a female donor with breast cancer. Some clones in this sample may be carry-over from other donors' samples.

This clonotype was recorded many times. This chain joins TRBV12-5 and TRBJ2-1; 13 bases agree with TRBD2. Germline loops: CDR1 LGHNT, CDR2 FRNRAP. This CDR3 contains 15 residues. V lost 5 bases to trimming and J lost 7 bases; unmatched junction nucleotides: 5. CDR3 DNA sequence: TGTGCTAGTGGTCTAGGACTAGCGGGAGTAAATGAGCAGTTCTTC. The encoded protein is CASGLGLAGVNEQFF. The full variable domain, completed using reference TRBV12-5 and TRBJ2-1, is DARVTQTPRHKVTEMGQEVTMRCQPILGHNTVFWYRQTMMQGLELLAYFRNRAPLDDSGMPKDRFSAEMPDATLATLKIQPSEPRDSAVYFCASGLGLAGVNEQFFGPGTRLTVL.

J is TRBJ1-5 and V is TRBV10-3; 8 bases match TRBD1. V was pared by 4 bases and J by 9 bases, with 8 bases of the junction left unmatched. The CDR3 spans 14 residues. Germline CDR1 ENHRY, CDR2 SYGVKD. CDR3 region: CAISVPGGSRPQHF. The CDR3 nucleotides are TGTGCCATCAGTGTGCCAGGGGGCTCTCGGCCCCAGCATTTT.

In regard to this clonotype: A clone one base away is much larger, so this may be a read error. The rearrangement joins TRBV9 to TRBJ2-5; D is tentatively TRBD1 or TRBD2 (6 bases each). Germline CDR1 and CDR2: SGDLS and YYNGEE. This CDR3 spans 13 amino acids. CDR3 DNA sequence: TGTGCCGGCAGCGTAGAGGCTAGGGGGGCCCAGTACTTC. Translating it yields CAGSVEARGAQYF.

This clonotype occurred many times. The CDR3 DNA reads as TGCGCCAGCAGCCAAGGAGCAGGAGATTCACCCCTCCACTTT. This sequence encodes CASSQGAGDSPLHF. This chain uses TRBV4-1 with TRBJ1-6; D uncertain. The CDR3 is 14 amino acids. With 1 base removed from V and 8 bases from J, the gap between germline ends came to 9 bases. Germline V gives CDR1 MGHRA, CDR2 YSYEKL.

The table lists this clonotype with many counts. This chain connects TRBV12-3 or TRBV12-4 to TRBJ1-5, with D hard to call. Trimming took 0 bases from V and 5 from J, leaving 14 bases between them. The CDR3 is 16 amino acids. The DNA of the CDR3 is TGTGCCAGCAGTTTAGCGCTAGGACCGGACGATCAGCCCCAGCATTTT. It codes for CASSLALGPDDQPQHF.

This chain joins TRBV20-1 and TRBJ2-2; D unclear. This CDR3 has 11 residues. Trimming took 3 bases from V and 8 from J, leaving 7 bases between them. Germline V gene data show CDR1 as DFQATT and CDR2 as SNEGSKA (reference sequence). The chain's CDR3 is CSASATGELFF. CDR3 coding DNA: TGCAGTGCTAGTGCTACAGGGGAGCTGTTTTTT.

This clonotype was recorded once. This chain uses TRBV20-1 with TRBJ1-5; 9 nucleotides agree with TRBD1. Germline V CDR1 and CDR2: DFQATT, SNEGSKA (reference sequence). The CDR3 covers 13 residues. The J segment lost 4 bases and the V segment lost 6 bases, leaving 4 bases of the junction unmatched. CDR3 sequence: CSARTGENQPQHF. The CDR3 nucleotides are TGCAGTGCGAGGACAGGGGAAAATCAGCCCCAGCATTTT.

This clonotype has only one observation. The chain links TRBV9 to TRBJ2-1, with D perhaps TRBD2 (7 bases). The V gene's germline CDR1 is SGDLS and CDR2 YYNGEE. V shed 0 bases and J shed 5 bases, with 12 bases lying between them. The CDR3 sequence is 15 residues long. CDR3 loop: CASSVAGGLNNEQFF. In DNA form, the CDR3 reads TGTGCCAGCAGCGTAGCGGGGGGCCTAAACAATGAGCAGTTCTTC. Complete variable domain (other parts from reference TRBV9 and TRBJ2-1): DSGVTQTPKHLITATGQRVTLRCSPRSGDLSVYWYQQSLDQGLQFLIQYYNGEERAKGNILERFSAQQFPDLHSELNLSSLELGDSALYFCASSVAGGLNNEQFFGPGTRLTVL.

This clonotype was recorded many times. This chain uses TRBV7-7 with TRBJ2-1; 8 bases agree with TRBD2. The CDR3 totals 17 residues. In germline, CDR1 is SSHAT, CDR2 FNYEAQ (reference sequence). The CDR3 here is CAGSLDPSGSSYNEQFF. In DNA form, the CDR3 reads TGTGCTGGCAGCTTAGACCCCAGCGGGAGTTCCTACAATGAGCAGTTCTTC.

This clonotype was seen at least ten times. The V gene is TRBV2, the J gene TRBJ1-5; D may be TRBD1 (6 bases). Germline V gene data show CDR1 as SNHLY and CDR2 as FYNNEI. The ends were cut back, 6 bases at V and 3 bases at J, with 21 bases in the middle. The length of the CDR3 is 17 residues. The CDR3 is CASRVGGAQGFNQPQHF. The CDR3 nucleotides are TGTGCCAGCAGAGTAGGGGGGGCGCAAGGTTTCAATCAGCCCCAGCATTTT.

This clonotype was counted at least ten times. The V call is TRBV19, the J call TRBJ2-5; 16 positions match TRBD2. CDR1 LNHDA and CDR2 SQIVND come from the germline V gene (reference sequence). CDR3 length: 17 amino acids. Unmatched junction bases numbered 8, after V lost 6 bases and J lost 4 bases. CDR3 protein: CASRALGTSGRGETQYF. DNA of the CDR3: TGTGCCAGTAGAGCTCTCGGGACTAGCGGGAGGGGAGAGACCCAGTACTTC.

This chain connects TRBV30 to TRBJ2-7; D remains ambiguous. The CDR3 contains 11 residues. The V gene's germline CDR1 is GTSNPN and CDR2 SVGIG (reference sequence). Trimming removed 3 bases from V and 8 bases from J, with 11 bases in between. This CDR3 reads CAWSAQVKQYF. The CDR3, as DNA: TGTGCCTGGAGCGCGCAGGTAAAGCAGTACTTC.

Points on this clonotype: A single base separates this from a much larger clone, so it may be a read error. This chain uses TRBV11-3 with TRBJ2-1, with 7 nucleotides matching TRBD2. The V segment lost 0 bases and the J segment 3 bases; nucleotides outside the gene matches: 5. In germline, CDR1 is SGHNT, CDR2 YENEEA. CDR3 length: 16 residues. The CDR3 region is CASSLEVGEGYNEQFF. The CDR3 DNA reads as TGTGCCAGCAGCTTAGAAGTGGGGGAGGGCTACAATGAGCAGTTCTTC.

The genes are TRBV9 and TRBJ2-3; 10 positions match TRBD2. V lost 0 bases, J lost 4 bases, and 2 bases stayed unmatched. CDR1 SGDLS and CDR2 YYNGEE come from the germline V gene. The CDR3 extends over 15 amino acids. This CDR3 is CASSVVAGGADTQYF. In DNA, the CDR3 is TGTGCCAGCAGCGTAGTAGCGGGAGGAGCAGATACGCAGTATTTT.

Only one count was recorded for this clonotype. This chain links TRBV29-1 with TRBJ1-2, with TRBD1 as a possible D gene (5 bases). Looked up from germline, CDR1 is SQVTM and CDR2 is ANQGSEA. Between the trimmed V and J ends, which lost 6 bases and 6 bases, there was a span of 26 bases. The CDR3 extends over 16 amino acids. CDR3 in DNA: TGCAGCGTCGGTCCCGGGACCTCAGAGTTTAGGGATGGCTACACCTTC. Translated: CSVGPGTSEFRDGYTF.

The gene calls are TRBV6-1 and TRBJ2-7, with D possibly TRBD1 on 6 matching bases. Germline V lookup: CDR1 MNHNS, CDR2 SASEGT. Trimming took 7 bases from V and 2 from J, leaving 18 bases between them. The CDR3 is 15 amino acids. CDR3 amino acids: CASTWDGDKAYEQYF. CDR3 DNA: TGTGCCAGCACCTGGGATGGGGACAAAGCCTACGAGCAGTACTTC.

This clonotype turned up a few times. The genes are TRBV3-1 and TRBJ2-1, with 10 bases fitting TRBD2. V was clipped by 1 base and J by 3 bases; unmatched bases: 6. The germline V gene encodes CDR1 LGHDT and CDR2 YNNKEL (reference sequence). The length of the CDR3 is 17 residues. CDR3 sequence reads: CASSQVSSGSRYNEQFF. CDR3 nucleotide sequence: TGTGCCAGCAGCCAAGTCTCTAGCGGGAGCCGCTACAATGAGCAGTTCTTC.

Of note for this clonotype: The CDR3 carries no conserved terminal phenylalanine or tryptophan, so it likely arises from a read error. The limits of the CDR3 on the DNA are not certain, so only TCRdb's listed CDR3 is given. This sequence joins TRBV10-3 and TRBJ2-3; the table calls TRBD2, which could not be checked here. The CDR3 spans 8 residues, counting both ends. The V gene's germline CDR1 is ENHRY and CDR2 SYGVKD. The CDR3 sequence is CAISVIAG.

Many counts were recorded for this clonotype. The chain carries TRBV20-1 and TRBJ1-1; no definite D call. The germline V gene encodes CDR1 DFQATT and CDR2 SNEGSKA (reference sequence). The CDR3 spans 12 residues. V was trimmed by 2 bases and J by 7 bases, leaving 11 bases between them. CDR3 in DNA: TGCAGTGCTAGACCAGCCAAGGGTGAAGCTTTCTTT. It translates to CSARPAKGEAFF.

The table lists this clonotype with many counts. The J gene is TRBJ2-2, the V gene TRBV20-1; 7 nucleotides match TRBD2. The CDR3 covers 13 residues. Germline V CDR1 and CDR2: DFQATT, SNEGSKA (reference sequence). In DNA, the CDR3 is TGCTCCGGCCGGGGGGTGAACACCGGGGAGCTGTTTTTT. Translating it yields CSGRGVNTGELFF.

This chain uses TRBV20-1 with TRBJ2-5; D ambiguous. The CDR3 is 14 amino acids. V lost 3 bases and J 4 bases, leaving 15 bases between the germline ends. Per germline, CDR1 DFQATT and CDR2 SNEGSKA (reference sequence). The chain's CDR3 is CSARMSNTRETQYF. As DNA, the CDR3 is TGCAGTGCTAGGATGTCGAACACCCGAGAGACCCAGTACTTC.

This clonotype occurred many times. The V gene is TRBV9, the J gene TRBJ2-7; possible D gene TRBD1, 5 bases. Trimming took 0 bases from V and 2 from J, leaving 12 bases between them. The CDR3 totals 15 residues. Germline loops: CDR1 SGDLS, CDR2 YYNGEE. The CDR3 here is CASSVGQGKPYEQYF. CDR3 sequence (DNA): TGTGCCAGCAGCGTAGGGCAGGGAAAGCCCTACGAGCAGTACTTC.

With regard to this clonotype: At one end the junction does not follow the germline gene, possibly because of a read error. The rearrangement joins TRBV7-3 to TRBJ1-2; maybe TRBD1 (5 bases). The CDR3 totals 15 residues. The V gene's germline CDR1 is SGHTA and CDR2 FQGTGA. The CDR3 nucleotides read TGTGCCAGCAGCTTGTACCGGGACCGGGCTGGTGGCTACCCCTTC. Protein: CASSLYRDRAGGYPF.

V and J are TRBV6-5 and TRBJ2-7, with D maybe TRBD2 (5 bases). Germline V gene sequence: CDR1 MNHEY, CDR2 SVGAGI. The CDR3 is 16 residues long. V shed 5 bases and J shed 2 bases, with 19 bases lying between them. The CDR3 DNA sequence: TGTGCCAGCAGTGCGGCATGGAGGTTCGGGGCCTACGAGCAGTACTTC. Translation gives CASSAAWRFGAYEQYF.

The chain couples TRBV6-6 to TRBJ1-4, with 11 bases that match TRBD1. CDR3 length: 14 residues. Per the germline V gene, CDR1 is MNHNY and CDR2 is SVGAGI (reference sequence). Trimming cost V 7 bases and J 7 bases; bases outside gene matches: 5. CDR3 amino acids: CASKGQGGGEKLFF. CDR3 coding DNA: TGTGCCAGCAAGGGACAGGGGGGCGGTGAAAAACTGTTTTTT.

This clonotype was counted ten times or more. The V gene is TRBV29-1, the J gene TRBJ2-5; the D is unclear. The V end lost 4 bases, the J end lost 5 bases, and 5 bases lay between the germline ends. The CDR3 has 10 residues. Per the germline V gene, CDR1 is SQVTM and CDR2 is ANQGSEA. In DNA form, the CDR3 reads TGCAGCGTTGTTAGCGAGACCCAGTACTTC. As protein: CSVVSETQYF.

Many counts were recorded for this clonotype. The chain carries TRBV11-2 and TRBJ2-7; the D gene is possibly TRBD2 (6 bases). V lost 2 bases to trimming and J lost 2 bases, with 25 bases between them. The length of the CDR3 is 19 residues. Per germline, CDR1 SGHAT and CDR2 FQNNGV. CDR3 in amino acids: CASSLRAGRVIVAAYEQYF. The CDR3 bases are TGTGCCAGCAGCTTACGAGCGGGCAGGGTGATAGTAGCGGCCTACGAGCAGTACTTC. The entire variable domain, with the rest obtained from reference TRBV11-2 and TRBJ2-7, is as follows: EAGVAQSPRYKIIEKRQSVAFWCNPISGHATLYWYQQILGQGPKLLIQFQNNGVVDDSQLPKDRFSAERLKGVDSTLKIQPAKLEDSAVYLCASSLRAGRVIVAAYEQYFGPGTRLTVT.

At least ten counts were recorded for this clonotype. The chain recombines TRBV5-1 with TRBJ2-7, with D hard to call. Per the germline V gene, CDR1 is SGHRS and CDR2 is YFSETQ. The CDR3 is 15 amino acids. The V end was cut by 1 base, the J end by 1 base, with 12 bases between. This chain's CDR3 is CASSLWASPSYEQYF. Here the CDR3 DNA reads TGCGCCAGCAGCTTGTGGGCCTCTCCTTCCTACGAGCAGTACTTC.